The 8 T cell receptor beta chains presented below share a single source sample, sequenced in a study of long-term antiretroviral therapy in people with HIV. The assay, immunoSEQ v3.0, was run at survey level. Assay: immunoSEQ multiplex PCR; the TCRdb copy retains only in-frame clones and omits some. The repertoire has around 22,000 clones, 85% to 90% of them found once; the top ten carry roughly 7.3%. Material: unsorted PBMCs, obtained 1.8 years before starting antiretroviral therapy. The receptors stem from a woman under 40 with HIV.

The chain has TRBV27 and TRBJ2-2; 10 bases match TRBD1. Germline V lookup: CDR1 MNHEY, CDR2 SMNVEV (reference sequence). There are 15 residues in the CDR3. With V trimmed by 2 bases and J by 4 bases, 1 base remained unmatched. In DNA form, the CDR3 reads TGTGCCAGCAGTTTAAGGGACAGGGGCACCGGGGAGCTGTTTTTT. It translates to CASSLRDRGTGELFF.

This clone appeared a few times. The V gene is TRBV7-9, the J gene TRBJ1-6; 7 positions match TRBD1. The CDR3 loop spans 15 amino acids. V lost 3 bases to trimming and J lost 6 bases; unmatched junction nucleotides: 5. CDR1 SEHNR and CDR2 FQNEAQ come from the germline V gene (reference sequence). In DNA form, the CDR3 reads TGTGCCAGCAGCTTGGTGACAGGGTTTAATTCACCCCTCCACTTT. Its translation: CASSLVTGFNSPLHF.

This clone was detected only once. The CDR3, as DNA: TGCGCCAGCAGCTTGTCCAGGGTGTACAATGAGCAGTTCTTC. It translates to CASSLSRVYNEQFF. The chain recombines TRBV5-1 with TRBJ2-1, with D perhaps matching TRBD1 (5 bases). V was pared by 1 base and J by 4 bases, with 9 bases between. There are 14 residues in the CDR3. Germline loops: CDR1 SGHRS, CDR2 YFSETQ.

The chain recombines TRBV7-9 with TRBJ1-1; D is unclear. With 2 bases removed from V and 0 bases from J, the gap between germline ends came to 7 bases. Germline V lookup: CDR1 SEHNR, CDR2 FQNEAQ (reference sequence). CDR3 size: 14 residues. The CDR3: CASSLTQVNTEAFF. CDR3 DNA: TGTGCCAGCAGCTTAACTCAGGTGAACACTGAAGCTTTCTTT.

The chain couples TRBV18 to TRBJ1-6; 8 bases align to TRBD1. The V and J ends lost 2 bases and 7 bases, in that order; junction bases with no gene match: 4. The CDR3 sequence is 15 residues long. Germline V gene data show CDR1 as KGHSH and CDR2 as LQKENI. The CDR3 DNA reads as TGTGCCAGCTCACCAGTAACAGGGGGGAATTCACCCCTCCACTTT. It is translated as CASSPVTGGNSPLHF.

The chain is built from TRBV18 and TRBJ1-1, with 8 bases fitting TRBD1. Looked up from germline, CDR1 is KGHSH and CDR2 is LQKENI. The V segment lost 0 bases and the J segment 5 bases; nucleotides outside the gene matches: 2. CDR3 size: 14 residues. The DNA for the CDR3 is TGTGCCAGCTCACCACCTCAGGGGGCGACTGAAGCTTTCTTT. This sequence encodes CASSPPQGATEAFF.

The chain couples TRBV5-4 to TRBJ2-7; D gene uncertain. The CDR3 is 14 residues long. Trimming pared 4 bases from V and 2 bases from J, leaving 13 bases between. CDR1 and CDR2 (germline): SGHNT, YYREEE (reference sequence). CDR3 coding DNA: TGTGCCAGCAGCCCCGGCGGCTACCCCTACGAGCAGTACTTC. This encodes CASSPGGYPYEQYF.

V gene TRBV5-1 combines with J gene TRBJ2-5, with unresolved D. Trimming shortened V by 0 bases and J by 1 base, and 4 bases separated the two germline ends. Germline V lookup: CDR1 SGHRS, CDR2 YFSETQ. CDR3 length equals 13 residues. The DNA of the CDR3 is TGCGCCAGCAGCTTGGAATTCCAAGAGACCCAGTACTTC. This gives the protein CASSLEFQETQYF.